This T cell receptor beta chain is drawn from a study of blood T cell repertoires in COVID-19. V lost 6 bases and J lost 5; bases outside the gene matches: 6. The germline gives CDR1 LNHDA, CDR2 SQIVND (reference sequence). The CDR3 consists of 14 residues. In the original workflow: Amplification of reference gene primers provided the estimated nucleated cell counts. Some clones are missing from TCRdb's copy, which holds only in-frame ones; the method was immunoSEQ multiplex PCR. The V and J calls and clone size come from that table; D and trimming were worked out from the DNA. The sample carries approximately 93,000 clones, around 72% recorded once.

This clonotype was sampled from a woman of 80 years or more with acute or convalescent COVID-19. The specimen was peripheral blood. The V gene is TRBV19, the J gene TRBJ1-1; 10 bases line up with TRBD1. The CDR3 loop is CASRLTGGFTEAFF. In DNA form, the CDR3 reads TGTGCCAGTAGGCTGACAGGGGGCTTTACTGAAGCTTTCTTT. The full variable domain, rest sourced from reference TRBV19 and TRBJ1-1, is DGGITQSPKYLFRKEGQNVTLSCEQNLNHDAMYWYRQDPGQGLRLIYYSQIVNDFQKGDIAEGYSVSREKKESFPLTVTSAQKNPTAFYLCASRLTGGFTEAFFGQGTRLTVV.